This T cell receptor beta chain came from a study of regulatory T cells in long-lasting Graves disease (dated by TCRdb to the early 2020s). Notes on the research overall: Persistent Graves' disease meant more than 5 years of antithyroid drug treatment with TSH receptor autoantibodies that stayed positive. Persistent Graves' disease patients were compared with newly diagnosed Graves' disease patients by peripheral blood TCR sequencing and RNA sequencing. The study was conducted in China and was registered as a clinical trial. A total of about 35 samples underwent TCR sequencing: some 13 from persistent and roughly 20 from newly diagnosed Graves' disease patients. In the clinical cohort, patients with persistent Graves' disease had used antithyroid drugs for an average of around 9.9 years.

Broader findings and caveats from the paper: Preferential use of TRBV28, TRBJ1-2 and TRBJ2-5 was observed in persistent disease, whereas TRBV20-1 and TRBJ2-1 were favored in newly diagnosed disease. Because the primary lesion, thyroid tissue, could not be accessed, the study looked at peripheral blood alone. Only the TCR beta chain was sequenced and analyzed. As a limitation, the authors acknowledged that the small sample size may reduce accuracy. A larger number of public clonotypes was shared among persistent patients (2,741) than among newly diagnosed patients (roughly 970). Lower TCR Shannon entropy and fewer highly expanded clones were observed in persistent Graves' disease patients than in newly diagnosed patients, which suggested clonal expansion.

As concerns this clonotype: The specificity of this receptor is unknown. Relative to the germline gene, one junction end is altered; a read error may explain this.

Per the publication, the time point label means: persistent/refractory GD, antithyroid drugs over 5 years with positive TRAb. For both TCR sequencing and RNA sequencing, RNA was extracted from PBMCs in TRIzol. Graves' disease was diagnosed according to American Thyroid Association guidelines. The patients came from an endocrinology department in Xi'an, China. Each patient gave about 9.1 milliliters of peripheral blood, collected in an EDTA anticoagulant tube. Ficoll Paque Plus density gradient separation was used to isolate PBMCs, and no additional T cell sorting was done. An Agilent 2100 Bioanalyzer and agarose gel were used to check RNA quality, while a NanoDrop 2000 measured RNA concentration. The library was built by means of multiplex PCR. TCRdb shows the sequencer as Illumina HiSeq 4000. TCR beta libraries were built with iRepertoire HTBI primers and Arm-PCR amplification of CDR3 regions. Gel purification was performed on PCR products prior to sequencing. For the original study's pipeline: Gene usage analysis of CDR3 amino acid clonotypes used the approximately 62 TRBV and fewer than 15 TRBJ segments found across samples. COPE and FqMerger were used to merge filtered high-quality paired reads into contigs. BLAST was used to align contigs to the IMGT TRBV, TRBD and TRBJ reference genes, and CDR3 was defined following IMGT. Any clonotype with a frequency above 0.1% was counted as a highly expanded clone. Shannon entropy served as the measure of repertoire diversity, while the Gini coefficient captured V-J evenness. A clonotype found in more than one individual was treated as public. TCRdb passed the public sequencing reads through fastp at Q25 and MiXCR, retaining productive beta sequences. When rows share a CDR3 protein, they turn into one entry using the most common DNA and genes. The V and J calls, along with clone size, are taken from TCRdb and not from the paper's own processing. For this sample the table gives roughly 470,000 distinct CDR3 sequences, of which about a fifth were detected only once. The leading ten clones occupy 6.5% to 8% of the sample.

The CDR3 starts with the cysteine, ends with the phenylalanine, and has 15 residues. The kept DNA is CDR3 alone, 45 bases in frame from the first base. The germline V gene gives CDR1 as SGHVS and CDR2 as FQNEAQ. The sequence is built from TRBV7-8 and TRBJ1-2; TRBD1 could be the D gene, as 5 bases match. This sequence was found in a female donor with Graves disease. Sequencing used peripheral blood mononuclear cells (PBMCs), obtained when the disease was refractory, from a patient treated with antithyroid drugs. This receptor has the CDR3 CASSQGRTGGYGYTF. The sequenced DNA: TGCGCCAGCAGCCAAGGGCGGACGGGGGGCTATGGCTACACCTTC.